This T cell receptor (beta chain) appears in the sequencing data of a study of human T cells and chemical hapten exposure. Study-level information: Women made up most patients, who had alopecia areata, totalis or universalis.

CDR3 length: 14 residues. Germline V gene sequence: CDR1 SQVTM, CDR2 ANQGSEA. Trimming cost V 3 bases and J 3 bases; bases outside gene matches: 3. TCRdb re-derived calls from the RACE reads in MiXCR, one entry per CDR3 protein. The sample has fewer than 200,000 distinct CDR3 sequences, about a fifth seen once. Time point indicated: patch test 1, 2 weeks after DPC sensitization. The treatment denotes: therapeutic diphenylcyclopropenone sensitization with weekly scalp DPC. The input for sequencing was whole blood, taken in connection with sensitization to the hapten diphenylcyclopropenone (DPC). This receptor was taken from a woman aged 45-65 years with alopecia areata. Some clones in this sample may be carry-over from other donors' samples. This rearrangement joins TRBV29-1 to TRBJ1-5; TRBD1 agrees at 9 bases. CDR3 sequence: CSVDTGGTNQPQHF. The CDR3 region has the DNA TGCAGCGTTGATACAGGGGGCACCAATCAGCCCCAGCATTTT.